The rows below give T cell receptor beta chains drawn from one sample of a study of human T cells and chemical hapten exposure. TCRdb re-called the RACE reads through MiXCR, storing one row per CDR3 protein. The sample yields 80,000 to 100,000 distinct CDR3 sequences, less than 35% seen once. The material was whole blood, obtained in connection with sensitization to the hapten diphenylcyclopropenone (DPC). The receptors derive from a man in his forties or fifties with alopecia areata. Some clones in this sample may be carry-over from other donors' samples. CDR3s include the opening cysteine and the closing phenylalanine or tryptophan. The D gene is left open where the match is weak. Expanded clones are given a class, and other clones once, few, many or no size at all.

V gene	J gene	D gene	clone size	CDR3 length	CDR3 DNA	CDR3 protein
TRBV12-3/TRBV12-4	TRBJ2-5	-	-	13	TGTGCCAGCAGACATGGGGGGGCGGAGACCCAGTACTTC	CASRHGGAETQYF
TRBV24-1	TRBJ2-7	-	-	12	TGTGCCACCAGTGATCGCGACTACGAGCAGTACTTC	CATSDRDYEQYF
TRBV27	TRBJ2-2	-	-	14	TGTGCCAGCAGTTTAGCAGGGAACACCGGGGAGCTGTTTTTT	CASSLAGNTGELFF
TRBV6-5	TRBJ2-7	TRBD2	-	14	TGTGCCAGCAGATGGACTAGCGGGAGTTCTGAGCAGTACTTC	CASRWTSGSSEQYF
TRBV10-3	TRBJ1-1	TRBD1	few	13	TGTGCCATCAGGGGGACAGGGAACACTGAAGCTTTCTTT	CAIRGTGNTEAFF
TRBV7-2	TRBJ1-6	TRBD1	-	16	TGTGCCAGCAGCGCCGCCGGGACAGGCCAAAATTCACCCCTCCACTTT	CASSAAGTGQNSPLHF
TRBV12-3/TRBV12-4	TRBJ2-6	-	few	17	TGTGCCAGCAGCAGGGGGGGCCCGATCTCTGGGGCCAACGTCCTGACTTTC	CASSRGGPISGANVLTF
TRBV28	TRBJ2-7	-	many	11	TGTGCCAGCAGTGTCACCTACGAGCAGTACTTC	CASSVTYEQYF
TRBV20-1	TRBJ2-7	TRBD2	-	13	TGCAGTGCTAGGAGCGGGGCGGCCTACGAGCAGTACTTC	CSARSGAAYEQYF
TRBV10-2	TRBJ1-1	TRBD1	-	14	TGCGCCAGCAGGCCGACAGGGCTTAACACTGAAGCTTTCTTT	CASRPTGLNTEAFF
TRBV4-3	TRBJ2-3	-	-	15	TGCGCCAGCAGCCAAGGAGGTCAGGTGGTAGATACGCAGTATTTT	CASSQGGQVVDTQYF
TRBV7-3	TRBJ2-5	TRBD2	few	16	TGTGCCAGCAGCTCGGGACTAGCGGGAGCCCTCGGGACCCAGTACTTC	CASSSGLAGALGTQYF
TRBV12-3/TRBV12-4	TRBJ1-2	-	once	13	TGTGCCAGCAGTTTAAGGGGTAACTATGGCTACAACTTC	CASSLRGNYGYNF
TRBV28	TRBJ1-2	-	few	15	TGTGCCAGCCAACCCCAGTTTCCGGGGGCGCGGGGCTACACCTTC	CASQPQFPGARGYTF
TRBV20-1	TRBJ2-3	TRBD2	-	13	TGCAGTGCTAGGGGACTAGTGGGGGATACGCAGTATTTT	CSARGLVGDTQYF
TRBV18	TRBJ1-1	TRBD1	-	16	TGTGCCAGCTCGGGATTCCGGACAGGGGCTTTCATTGAAGCTTTCTTT	CASSGFRTGAFIEAFF